This T cell receptor (beta chain) is drawn from a study of identical twins. Concerning this clonotype itself: What it binds is not known.

Study results and caveats: Weaker excess sharing between twins was seen in beta out-of-frame sequences.

The CDR3 is 15 amino acids. Germline V gene sequence: CDR1 MDHEN, CDR2 SYDVKM. Trimming took 3 bases from V and 4 from J, leaving 13 bases between them. TCRdb independently ran MiXCR on the 5' RACE reads; one entry per CDR3 protein. The sample consists of around 680,000 distinct CDR3 sequences, over 8.5% of them appearing once. These records were also assigned to another study, of yellow fever vaccine responses in identical twins.

The sample was PBMCs. The clonotype originates from a woman under 30 in good health. The chain is built from TRBV28 and TRBJ2-1; tentative D call: TRBD2 (6 bases). The CDR3 region has the DNA TGTGCCAGCAGTTTCGAGCTAGCGAAATACAATGAGCAGTTCTTC. The encoded protein is CASSFELAKYNEQFF.